The present TCR beta chain was sequenced within a study of blood T cell repertoires in COVID-19. Study-wide context: The study drew acute and convalescent COVID-19 samples from the United States, Italy and Spain. T cells, B-cell-depleted T cells, or PBMCs supplied cDNA or gDNA.

In the study's own analysis: Estimation of nucleated cell counts was performed using reference gene primer amplification. This table comes from immunoSEQ multiplex PCR, and its TCRdb copy is limited to in-frame clones, with some not included. V and J calls and clone size come straight from that table; D and trimming were deduced from the DNA. The sample has 250,000 or so clones, over 80% seen once. This CDR3 has 16 residues. V was clipped by 0 bases and J by 1 base, with 10 bases between them. CDR1 and CDR2 (germline): SEHNR, FQNEAQ (reference sequence). Participant-reported clinical history was the basis for cohort assignment.

Sequences were obtained from PBMCs or T cells enriched from blood (not recorded which). The J gene is TRBJ2-1, the V gene TRBV7-9; possibly TRBD1 for D (5 bases). The source is a woman in her twenties or thirties with acute COVID-19. The CDR3 sequence: CASSLAYRGSYNEQFF. The CDR3 region has the DNA TGTGCCAGCAGCTTAGCGTATAGGGGATCCTACAATGAGCAGTTCTTC.